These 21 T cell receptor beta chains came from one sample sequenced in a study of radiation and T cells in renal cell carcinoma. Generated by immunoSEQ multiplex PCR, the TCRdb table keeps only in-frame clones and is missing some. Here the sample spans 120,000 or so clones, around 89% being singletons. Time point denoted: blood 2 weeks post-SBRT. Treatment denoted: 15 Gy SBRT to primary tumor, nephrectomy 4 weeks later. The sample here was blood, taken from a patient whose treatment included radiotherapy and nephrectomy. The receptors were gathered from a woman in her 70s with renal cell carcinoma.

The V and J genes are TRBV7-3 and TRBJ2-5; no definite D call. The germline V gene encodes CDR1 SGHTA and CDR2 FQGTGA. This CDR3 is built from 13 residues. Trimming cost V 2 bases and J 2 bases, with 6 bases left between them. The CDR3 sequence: CASSLRNQETQYF. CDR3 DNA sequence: TGTGCCAGCAGCTTACGGAATCAAGAGACCCAGTACTTC.

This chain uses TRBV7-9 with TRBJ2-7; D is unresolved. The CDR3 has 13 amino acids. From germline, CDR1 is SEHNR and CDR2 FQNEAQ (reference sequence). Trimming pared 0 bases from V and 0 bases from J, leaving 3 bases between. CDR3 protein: CASSLASSYEQYF. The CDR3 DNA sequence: TGTGCCAGCAGCTTAGCGAGCTCCTACGAGCAGTACTTC.

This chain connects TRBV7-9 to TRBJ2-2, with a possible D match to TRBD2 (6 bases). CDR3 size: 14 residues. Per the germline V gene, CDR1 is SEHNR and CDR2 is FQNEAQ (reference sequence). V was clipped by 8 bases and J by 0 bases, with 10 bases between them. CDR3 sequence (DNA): TGTGCCAGCGGCGGGATCTCGAACACCGGGGAGCTGTTTTTT. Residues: CASGGISNTGELFF. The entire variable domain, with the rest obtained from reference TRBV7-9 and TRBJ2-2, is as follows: DTGVSQNPRHKITKRGQNVTFRCDPISEHNRLYWYRQTLGQGPEFLTYFQNEAQLEKSRLLSDRFSAERPKGSFSTLEIQRTEQGDSAMYLCASGGISNTGELFFGEGSRLTVL.

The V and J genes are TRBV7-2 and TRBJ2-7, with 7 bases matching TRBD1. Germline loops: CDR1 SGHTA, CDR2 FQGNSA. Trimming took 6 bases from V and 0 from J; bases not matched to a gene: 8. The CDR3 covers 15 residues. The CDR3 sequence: CASSSDRASSYEQYF. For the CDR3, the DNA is TGTGCCAGCAGTTCTGACAGGGCGTCCTCCTACGAGCAGTACTTC.

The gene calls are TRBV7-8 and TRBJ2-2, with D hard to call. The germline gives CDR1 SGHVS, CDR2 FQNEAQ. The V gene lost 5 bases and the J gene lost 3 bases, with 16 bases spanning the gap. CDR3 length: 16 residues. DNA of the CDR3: TGTGCCAGCAGCCCCACCCACGGAAAGGACACCGGGGAGCTGTTTTTT. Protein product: CASSPTHGKDTGELFF.

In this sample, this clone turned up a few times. CDR3 residues: CASGLRKSEAFF. The CDR3 DNA is TGTGCCAGTGGATTAAGAAAATCTGAAGCTTTCTTT. The V and J genes are TRBV19 and TRBJ1-1, with no clear D. The V end was cut by 8 bases, the J end by 6 bases, with 13 bases between. The length of the CDR3 is 12 residues. Per the germline V gene, CDR1 is LNHDA and CDR2 is SQIVND (reference sequence).

The CDR3 protein is CASSLSPGNQPQHF. The CDR3 DNA reads as TGTGCCAGCAGCTTAAGTCCGGGGAATCAGCCCCAGCATTTT. J is TRBJ1-5 and V is TRBV7-9; D call uncertain. The V and J ends lost 2 bases and 4 bases respectively, with 9 bases between them. The CDR3 contains 14 residues. The germline CDR1 and CDR2 sequences are SEHNR and FQNEAQ (reference sequence).

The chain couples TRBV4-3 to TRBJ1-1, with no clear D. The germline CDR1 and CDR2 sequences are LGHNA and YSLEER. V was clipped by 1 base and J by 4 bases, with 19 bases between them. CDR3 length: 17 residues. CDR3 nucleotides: TGCGCCAGCAGCCAAGCCCCGGAACGCCTCCGTGCCACTGAAGCTTTCTTT. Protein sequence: CASSQAPERLRATEAFF.

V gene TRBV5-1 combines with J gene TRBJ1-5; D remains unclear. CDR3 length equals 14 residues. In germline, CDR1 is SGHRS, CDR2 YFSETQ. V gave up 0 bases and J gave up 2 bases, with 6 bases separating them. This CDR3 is CASSLEGGNQPQHF. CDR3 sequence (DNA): TGCGCCAGCAGCTTGGAGGGTGGCAATCAGCCCCAGCATTTT.

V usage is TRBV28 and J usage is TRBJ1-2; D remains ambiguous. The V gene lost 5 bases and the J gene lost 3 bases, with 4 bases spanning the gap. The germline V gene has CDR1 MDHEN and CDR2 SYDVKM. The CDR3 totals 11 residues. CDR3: CASSTYYGYTF. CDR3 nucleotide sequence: TGTGCCAGCAGTACATACTATGGCTACACCTTC.

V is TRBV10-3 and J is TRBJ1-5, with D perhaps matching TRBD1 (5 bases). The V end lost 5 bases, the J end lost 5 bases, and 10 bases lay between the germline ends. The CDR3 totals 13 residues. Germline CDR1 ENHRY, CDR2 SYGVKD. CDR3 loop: CAISYQGDQPQHF. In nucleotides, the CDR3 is TGTGCCATCAGTTACCAGGGAGATCAGCCCCAGCATTTT.

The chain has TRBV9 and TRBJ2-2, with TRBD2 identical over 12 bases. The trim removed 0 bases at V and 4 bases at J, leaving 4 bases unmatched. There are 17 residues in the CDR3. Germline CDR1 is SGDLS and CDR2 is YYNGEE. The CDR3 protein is CASSVVPGLAGTGELFF. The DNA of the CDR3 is TGTGCCAGCAGCGTAGTACCGGGACTAGCGGGCACCGGGGAGCTGTTTTTT.

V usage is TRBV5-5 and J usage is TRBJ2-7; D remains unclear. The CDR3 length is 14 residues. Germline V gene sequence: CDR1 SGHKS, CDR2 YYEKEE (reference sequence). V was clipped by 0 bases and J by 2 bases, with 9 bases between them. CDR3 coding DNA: TGTGCCAGCAGCTTGGGCACTATACCCTACGAGCAGTACTTC. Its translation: CASSLGTIPYEQYF.

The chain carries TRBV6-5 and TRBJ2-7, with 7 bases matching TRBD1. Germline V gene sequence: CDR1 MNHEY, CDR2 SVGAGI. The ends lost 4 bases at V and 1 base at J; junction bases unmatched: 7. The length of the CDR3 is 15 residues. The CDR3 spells CASSSPDRFSYEQYF. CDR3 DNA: TGTGCCAGCAGTTCCCCGGACAGGTTTTCCTACGAGCAGTACTTC.

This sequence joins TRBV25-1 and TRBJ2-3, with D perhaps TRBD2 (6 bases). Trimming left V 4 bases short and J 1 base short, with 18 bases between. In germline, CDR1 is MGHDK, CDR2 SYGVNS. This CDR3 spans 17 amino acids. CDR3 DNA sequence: TGTGCCAGCAGTGCCCCAGGGAGGTCAACTGGCACAGATACGCAGTATTTT. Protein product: CASSAPGRSTGTDTQYF.

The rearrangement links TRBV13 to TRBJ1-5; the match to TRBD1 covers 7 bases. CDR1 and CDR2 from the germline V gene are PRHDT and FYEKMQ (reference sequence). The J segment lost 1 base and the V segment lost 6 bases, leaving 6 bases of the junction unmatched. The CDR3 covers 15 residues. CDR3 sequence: CASRAGQLSNQPQHF. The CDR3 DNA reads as TGTGCCAGCAGGGCGGGACAGCTGAGCAATCAGCCCCAGCATTTT.

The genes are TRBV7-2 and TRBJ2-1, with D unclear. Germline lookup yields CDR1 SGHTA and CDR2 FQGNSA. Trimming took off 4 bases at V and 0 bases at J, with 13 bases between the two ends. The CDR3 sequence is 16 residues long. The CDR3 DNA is TGTGCCAGCAGCTCCAGAAGCCCCAGCTCCTACAATGAGCAGTTCTTC. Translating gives CASSSRSPSSYNEQFF.

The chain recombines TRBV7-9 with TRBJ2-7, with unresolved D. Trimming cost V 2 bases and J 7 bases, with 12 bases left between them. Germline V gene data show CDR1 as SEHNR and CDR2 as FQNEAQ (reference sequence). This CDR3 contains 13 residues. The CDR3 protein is CASSLKAALEQYF. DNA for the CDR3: TGTGCCAGCAGCTTAAAGGCAGCCCTGGAGCAGTACTTC.

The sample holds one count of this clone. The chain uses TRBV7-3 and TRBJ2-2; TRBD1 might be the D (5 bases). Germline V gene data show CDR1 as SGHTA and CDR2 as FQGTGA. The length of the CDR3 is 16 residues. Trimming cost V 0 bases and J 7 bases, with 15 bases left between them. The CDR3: CASSLTPGRKDGELFF. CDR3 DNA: TGTGCCAGCAGCTTAACGCCAGGGCGGAAGGACGGGGAGCTGTTTTTT. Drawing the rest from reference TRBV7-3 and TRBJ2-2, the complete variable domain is GAGVSQTPSNKVTEKGKYVELRCDPISGHTALYWYRQSLGQGPEFLIYFQGTGAADDSGLPNDRFFAVRPEGSVSTLKIQRTERGDSAVYLCASSLTPGRKDGELFFGEGSRLTVL.

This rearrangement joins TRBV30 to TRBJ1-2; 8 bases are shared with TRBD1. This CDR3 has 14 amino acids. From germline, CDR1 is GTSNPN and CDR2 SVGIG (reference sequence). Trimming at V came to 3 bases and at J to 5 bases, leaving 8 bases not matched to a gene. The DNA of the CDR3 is TGTGCCTGGAGGAAACCGGACAGGGCGTATGGCTACACCTTC. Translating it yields CAWRKPDRAYGYTF.

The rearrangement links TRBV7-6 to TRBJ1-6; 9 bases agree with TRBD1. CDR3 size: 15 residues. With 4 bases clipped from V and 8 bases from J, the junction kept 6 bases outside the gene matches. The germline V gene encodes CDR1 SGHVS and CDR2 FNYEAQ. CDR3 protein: CASSSRGQGYSPLHF. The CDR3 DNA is TGTGCCAGCAGCTCGAGGGGACAGGGTTATTCACCCCTCCACTTT.